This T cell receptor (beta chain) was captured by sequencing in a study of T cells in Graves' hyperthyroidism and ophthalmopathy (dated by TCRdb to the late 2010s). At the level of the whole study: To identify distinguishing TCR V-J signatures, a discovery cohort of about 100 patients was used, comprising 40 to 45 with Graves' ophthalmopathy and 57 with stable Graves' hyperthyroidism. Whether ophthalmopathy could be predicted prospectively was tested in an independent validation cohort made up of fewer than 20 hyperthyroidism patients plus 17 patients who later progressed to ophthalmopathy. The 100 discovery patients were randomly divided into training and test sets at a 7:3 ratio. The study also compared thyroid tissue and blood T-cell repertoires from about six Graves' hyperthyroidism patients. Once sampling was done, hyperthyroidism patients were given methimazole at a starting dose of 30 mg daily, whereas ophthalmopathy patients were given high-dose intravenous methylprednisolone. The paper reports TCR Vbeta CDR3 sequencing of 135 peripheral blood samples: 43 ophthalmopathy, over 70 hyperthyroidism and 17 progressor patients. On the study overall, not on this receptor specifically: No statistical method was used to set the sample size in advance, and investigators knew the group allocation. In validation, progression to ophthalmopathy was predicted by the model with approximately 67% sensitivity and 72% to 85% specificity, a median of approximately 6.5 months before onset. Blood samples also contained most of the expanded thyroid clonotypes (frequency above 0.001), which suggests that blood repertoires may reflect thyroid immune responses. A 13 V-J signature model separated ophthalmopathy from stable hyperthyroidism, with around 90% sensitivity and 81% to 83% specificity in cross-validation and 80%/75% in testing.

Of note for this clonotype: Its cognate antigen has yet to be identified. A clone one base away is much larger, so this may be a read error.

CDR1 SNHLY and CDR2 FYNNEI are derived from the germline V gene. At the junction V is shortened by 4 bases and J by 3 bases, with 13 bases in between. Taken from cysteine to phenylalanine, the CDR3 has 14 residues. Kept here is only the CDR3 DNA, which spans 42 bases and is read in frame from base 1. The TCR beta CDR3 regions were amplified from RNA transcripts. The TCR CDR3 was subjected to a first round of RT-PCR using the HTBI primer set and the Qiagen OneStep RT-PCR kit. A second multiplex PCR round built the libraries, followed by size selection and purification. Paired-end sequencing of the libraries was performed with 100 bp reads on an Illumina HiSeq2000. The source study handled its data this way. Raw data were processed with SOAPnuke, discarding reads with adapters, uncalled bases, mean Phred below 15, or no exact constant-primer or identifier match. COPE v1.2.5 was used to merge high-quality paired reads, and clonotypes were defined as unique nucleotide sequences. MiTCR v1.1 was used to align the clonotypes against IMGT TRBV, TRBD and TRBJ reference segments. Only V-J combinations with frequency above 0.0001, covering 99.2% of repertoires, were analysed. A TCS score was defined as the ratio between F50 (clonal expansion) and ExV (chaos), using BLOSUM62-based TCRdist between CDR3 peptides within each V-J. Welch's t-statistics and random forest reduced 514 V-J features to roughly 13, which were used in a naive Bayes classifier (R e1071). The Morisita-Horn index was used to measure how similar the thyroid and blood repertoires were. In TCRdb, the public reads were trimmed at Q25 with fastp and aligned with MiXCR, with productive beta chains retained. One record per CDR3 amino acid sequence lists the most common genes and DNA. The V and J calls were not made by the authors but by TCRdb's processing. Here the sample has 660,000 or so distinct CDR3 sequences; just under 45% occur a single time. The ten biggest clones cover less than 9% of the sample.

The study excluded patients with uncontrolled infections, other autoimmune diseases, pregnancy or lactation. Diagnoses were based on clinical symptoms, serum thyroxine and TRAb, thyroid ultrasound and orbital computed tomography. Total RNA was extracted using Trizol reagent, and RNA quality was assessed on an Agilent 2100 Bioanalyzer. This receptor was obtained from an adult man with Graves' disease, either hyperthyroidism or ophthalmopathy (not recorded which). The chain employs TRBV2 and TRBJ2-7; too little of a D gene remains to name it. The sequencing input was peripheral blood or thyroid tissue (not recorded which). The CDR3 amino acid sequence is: CASSGGYTVYEQYF. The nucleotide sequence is TGTGCCAGCAGTGGGGGATACACCGTCTACGAGCAGTACTTC.